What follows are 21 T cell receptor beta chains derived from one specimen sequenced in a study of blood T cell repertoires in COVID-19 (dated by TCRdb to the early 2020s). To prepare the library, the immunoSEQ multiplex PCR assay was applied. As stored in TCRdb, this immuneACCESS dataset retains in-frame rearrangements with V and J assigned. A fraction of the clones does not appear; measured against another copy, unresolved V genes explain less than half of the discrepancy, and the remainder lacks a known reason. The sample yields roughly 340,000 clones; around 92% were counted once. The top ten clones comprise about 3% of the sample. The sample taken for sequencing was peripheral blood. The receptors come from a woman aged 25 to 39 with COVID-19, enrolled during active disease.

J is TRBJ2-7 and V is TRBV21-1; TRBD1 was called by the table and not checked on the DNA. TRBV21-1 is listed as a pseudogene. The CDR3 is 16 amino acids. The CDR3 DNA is TGTGCCAGCAGCAAAACATGGGACAGGGGGCTTTACGAGCAGTACGTC. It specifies CASSKTWDRGLYEQYV.

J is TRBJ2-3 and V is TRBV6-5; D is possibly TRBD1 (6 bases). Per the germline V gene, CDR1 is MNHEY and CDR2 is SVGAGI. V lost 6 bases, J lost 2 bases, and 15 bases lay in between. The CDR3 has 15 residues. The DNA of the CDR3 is TGTGCCAGCAGACCAACCACAGGGTCCACAGATACGCAGTATTTT. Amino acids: CASRPTTGSTDTQYF.

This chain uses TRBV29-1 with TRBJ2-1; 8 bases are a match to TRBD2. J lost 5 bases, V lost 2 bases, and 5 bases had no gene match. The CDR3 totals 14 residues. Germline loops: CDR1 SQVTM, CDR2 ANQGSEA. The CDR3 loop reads CSVETVREDNEQFF. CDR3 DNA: TGCAGCGTTGAAACGGTGCGGGAGGACAATGAGCAGTTCTTC.

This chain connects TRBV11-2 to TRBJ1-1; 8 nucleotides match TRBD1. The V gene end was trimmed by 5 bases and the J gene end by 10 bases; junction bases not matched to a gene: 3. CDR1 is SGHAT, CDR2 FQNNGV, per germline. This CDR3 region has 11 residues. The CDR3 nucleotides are TGTGCCAGCAGCCCCGGGACAGGAGCTTTCTTT. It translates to CASSPGTGAFF. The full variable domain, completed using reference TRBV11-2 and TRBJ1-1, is EAGVAQSPRYKIIEKRQSVAFWCNPISGHATLYWYQQILGQGPKLLIQFQNNGVVDDSQLPKDRFSAERLKGVDSTLKIQPAKLEDSAVYLCASSPGTGAFFGQGTRLTVV.

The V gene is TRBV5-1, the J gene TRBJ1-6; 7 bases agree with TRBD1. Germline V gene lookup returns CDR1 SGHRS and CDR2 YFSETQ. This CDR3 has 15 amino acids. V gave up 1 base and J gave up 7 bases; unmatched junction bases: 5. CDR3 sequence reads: CASSLWQGDNSPLHF. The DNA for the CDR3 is TGCGCCAGCAGCTTGTGGCAGGGGGACAATTCACCCCTCCACTTT.

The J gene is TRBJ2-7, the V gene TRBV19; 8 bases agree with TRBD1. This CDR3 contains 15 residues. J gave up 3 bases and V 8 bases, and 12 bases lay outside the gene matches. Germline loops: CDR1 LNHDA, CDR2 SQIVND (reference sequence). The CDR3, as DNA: TGTGCCAGTCCGGGGTCGGCGGACAGGGTCTACGAGCAGTACGTC. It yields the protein CASPGSADRVYEQYV.

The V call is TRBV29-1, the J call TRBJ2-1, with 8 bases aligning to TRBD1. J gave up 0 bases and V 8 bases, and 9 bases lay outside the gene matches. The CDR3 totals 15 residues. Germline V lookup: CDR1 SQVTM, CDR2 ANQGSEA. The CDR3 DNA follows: TGCAGCTTCCGGCCGACAGGGGCCTCCTACAATGAGCAGTTCTTC. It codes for CSFRPTGASYNEQFF.

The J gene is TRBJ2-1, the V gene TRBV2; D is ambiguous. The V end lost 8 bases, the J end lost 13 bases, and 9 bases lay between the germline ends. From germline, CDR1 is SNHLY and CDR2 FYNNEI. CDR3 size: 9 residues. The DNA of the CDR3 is TGTGCCAGCGGTCAGGTTCAGTTCTTC. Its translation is CASGQVQFF.

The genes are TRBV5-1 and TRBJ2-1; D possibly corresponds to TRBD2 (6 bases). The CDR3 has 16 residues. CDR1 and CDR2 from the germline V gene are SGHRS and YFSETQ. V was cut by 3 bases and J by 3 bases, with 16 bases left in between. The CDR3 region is CASSSGGTGHYNEQFF. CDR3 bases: TGCGCCAGCAGCTCCGGGGGTACCGGGCACTACAATGAGCAGTTCTTC.

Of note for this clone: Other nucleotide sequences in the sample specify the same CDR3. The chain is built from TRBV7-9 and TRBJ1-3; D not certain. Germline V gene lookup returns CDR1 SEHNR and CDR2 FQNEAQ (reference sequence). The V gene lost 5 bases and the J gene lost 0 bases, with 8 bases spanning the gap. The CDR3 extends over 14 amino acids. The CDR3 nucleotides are TGTGCCAGCAGCCCAGATAACTCTGGAAACACCATATATTTT. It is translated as CASSPDNSGNTIYF.

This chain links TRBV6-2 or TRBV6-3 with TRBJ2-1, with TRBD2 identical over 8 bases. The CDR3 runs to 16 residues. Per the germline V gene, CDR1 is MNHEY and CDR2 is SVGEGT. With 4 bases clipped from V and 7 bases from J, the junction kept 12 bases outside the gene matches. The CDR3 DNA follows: TGTGCCAGCAGTTCTTTCGGGAGGGCCTATGTTAATGAGCAGTTCTTC. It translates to CASSSFGRAYVNEQFF.

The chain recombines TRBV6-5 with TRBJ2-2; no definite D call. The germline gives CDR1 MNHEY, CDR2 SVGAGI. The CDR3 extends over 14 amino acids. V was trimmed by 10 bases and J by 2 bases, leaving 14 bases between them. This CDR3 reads CATRYDINTGELFF. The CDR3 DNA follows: TGTGCCACTCGATACGACATAAACACCGGGGAGCTGTTTTTT.

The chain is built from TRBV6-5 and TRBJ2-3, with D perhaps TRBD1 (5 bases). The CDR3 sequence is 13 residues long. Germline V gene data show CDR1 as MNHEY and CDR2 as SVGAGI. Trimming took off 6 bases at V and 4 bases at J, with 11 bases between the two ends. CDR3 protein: CASSNSRADTQYF. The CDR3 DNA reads TGTGCCAGCAGCAACTCCAGGGCAGATACGCAGTATTTT.

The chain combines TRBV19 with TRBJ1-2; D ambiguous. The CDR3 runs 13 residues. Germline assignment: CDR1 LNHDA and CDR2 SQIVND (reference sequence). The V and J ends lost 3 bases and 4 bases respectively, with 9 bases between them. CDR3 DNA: TGTGCCAGTAGTATCGGAGGAGGCTATGGCTACACCTTC. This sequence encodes CASSIGGGYGYTF.

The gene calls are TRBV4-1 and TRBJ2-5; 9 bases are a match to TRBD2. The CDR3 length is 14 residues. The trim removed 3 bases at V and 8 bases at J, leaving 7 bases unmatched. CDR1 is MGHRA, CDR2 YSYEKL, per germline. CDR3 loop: CASSHRSSGDTQYF. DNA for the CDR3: TGCGCCAGCAGCCACCGTTCTAGCGGGGATACCCAGTACTTC.

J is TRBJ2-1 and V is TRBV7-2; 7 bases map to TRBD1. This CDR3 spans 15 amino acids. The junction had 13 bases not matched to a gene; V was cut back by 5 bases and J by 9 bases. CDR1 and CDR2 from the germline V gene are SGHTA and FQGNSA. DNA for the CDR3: TGTGCCAGCAGCACCAGGGGGACCGCGGATGGTGAGCAGTTCTTC. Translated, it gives CASSTRGTADGEQFF.

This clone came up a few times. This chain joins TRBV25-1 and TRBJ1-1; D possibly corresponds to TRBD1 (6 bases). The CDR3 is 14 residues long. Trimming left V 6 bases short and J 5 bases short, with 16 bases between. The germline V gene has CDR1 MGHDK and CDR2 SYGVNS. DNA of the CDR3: TGTGCCAGCAGGTCCGCAGGGGCTGGGACTGAAGCTTTCTTT. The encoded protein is CASRSAGAGTEAFF.

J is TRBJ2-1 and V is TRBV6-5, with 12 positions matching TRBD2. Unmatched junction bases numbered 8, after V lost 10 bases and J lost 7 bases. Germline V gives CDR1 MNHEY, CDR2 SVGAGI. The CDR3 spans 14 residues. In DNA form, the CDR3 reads TGTGCCACGACTAGCGGGGGCCTTCATAATGAGCAGTTCTTC. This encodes CATTSGGLHNEQFF.

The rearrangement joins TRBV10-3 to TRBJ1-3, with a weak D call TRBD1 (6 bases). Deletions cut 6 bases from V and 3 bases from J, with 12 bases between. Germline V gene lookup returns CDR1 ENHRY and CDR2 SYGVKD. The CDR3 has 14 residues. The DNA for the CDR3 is TGTGCCATCAGCGATAGGGGGATTGGAAACACCATATATTTT. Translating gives CAISDRGIGNTIYF.

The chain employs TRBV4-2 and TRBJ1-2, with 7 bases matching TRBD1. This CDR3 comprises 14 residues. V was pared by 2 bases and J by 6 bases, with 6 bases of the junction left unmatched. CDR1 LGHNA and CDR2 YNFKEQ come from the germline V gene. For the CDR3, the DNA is TGTGCCAGCAGCCAACCCGACAGGGAGGATGGCTACACCTTC. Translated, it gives CASSQPDREDGYTF.

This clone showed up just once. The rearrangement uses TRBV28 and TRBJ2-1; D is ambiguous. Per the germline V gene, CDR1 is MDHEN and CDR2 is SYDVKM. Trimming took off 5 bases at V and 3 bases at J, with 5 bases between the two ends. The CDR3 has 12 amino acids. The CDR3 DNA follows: TGTGCCAGCAGTCCGGGCTACAATGAGCAGTTCTTC. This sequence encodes CASSPGYNEQFF.